Included here is one TCR beta chain sequence, with context. Antigen unknown. This sample was included in a study of identical twins. Study-wide findings and caveats: In drawing conclusions, the study used cross-sectional statistical analysis and did not follow the same donors. Out-of-frame alpha sequences shared between twins exhibited an excess of low generation probability. There is a chance that invariant MAIT and iNKT cells partially muddied zero-insertion analyses.

MiXCR was run by TCRdb on the 5' RACE reads, yielding one entry per CDR3 protein. Here the sample spans some 1,600,000 distinct CDR3 sequences, more than 30% being singletons. This sequence originates from a newborn girl in good health. The sample taken for sequencing was cord blood.

CDR3: CASSLLGKRDGNTEAFF. CDR3 DNA: TGCGCCAGCAGCTTGTTAGGGAAGAGGGACGGAAACACTGAAGCTTTCTTT. The chain is built from TRBV5-1 and TRBJ1-1, with D perhaps TRBD1 (5 bases). Per the germline V gene, CDR1 is SGHRS and CDR2 is YFSETQ. Trimming removed 1 base from V and 2 bases from J, with 18 bases in between. The CDR3 spans 17 residues.